A selection of T cell receptor beta chains follows, all from one sample in a study of Tregs in tolerant kidney transplant recipients. Assay: immunoSEQ multiplex PCR; the TCRdb copy retains only in-frame clones and omits some. The top ten hold approximately 0.54% of the sample, which has some 110,000 clones, around 94% seen once. Sequenced sample: CD4+ T cells from blood. The receptor set was obtained from a human donor in good health. Both conserved end residues are part of each CDR3. The order of the fields is CDR3 length, J gene, D gene, clone size, V gene, CDR3 DNA, CDR3 protein. D genes are given only for firm matches. A row's size may be missing; if present it is once, few, many or a size class.

14 | TRBJ1-4 | . | . | TRBV5-4 | TGTGCCAGCAGCTTGCCAGGCCGCGGAGAAAAACTGTTTTTT | CASSLPGRGEKLFF
14 | TRBJ1-3 | . | . | TRBV15 | TGTGCCACCAGCAGAGATAGGGGTGGAAACACCATATATTTT | CATSRDRGGNTIYF
13 | TRBJ1-5 | TRBD1 | . | TRBV29-1 | TGCAGCGTCGGACAGGACTCCCATCAGCCCCAGCATTTT | CSVGQDSHQPQHF
15 | TRBJ2-7 | TRBD1 | . | TRBV14 | TGTGCCAGCAGCCTGACCGGGACAGGGGCCTACGAGCAGTACTTC | CASSLTGTGAYEQYF
14 | TRBJ2-5 | . | . | TRBV5-6 | TGTGCCAGCAGCTTAAGAACCGTGAGGGAGACCCAGTACTTC | CASSLRTVRETQYF
15 | TRBJ1-5 | . | . | TRBV21-1 | TGTGCCAGCCTTGACGACAGGGTGGGGGATCAGCCCCAGCATTTT | CASLDDRVGDQPQHF
16 | TRBJ1-6 | . | once | TRBV4-2 | TGTGCCAGCAGCCAAGATCTGCGGACAGAGAATTCACCCCTCCACTTT | CASSQDLRTENSPLHF
17 | TRBJ2-3 | TRBD2 | . | TRBV27 | TGTGCCAGCAGTTTATCTAGGCTAGCGGGGACCCCAGATACGCAGTATTTT | CASSLSRLAGTPDTQYF
14 | TRBJ2-2 | TRBD2 | few | TRBV5-4 | TGTGCCAGCAGCCCAGCGGGAGCCACCGGGGAGCTGTTTTTT | CASSPAGATGELFF
15 | TRBJ2-5 | . | . | TRBV15 | TGTGCCACCAGCAGAGTCAGGACAGTCCAAGAGACCCAGTACTTC | CATSRVRTVQETQYF
15 | TRBJ2-5 | TRBD2 | . | TRBV5-4 | TGTGCCAGCAGCTCGACTAGCGGGGGGCGGGAGACCCAGTACTTC | CASSSTSGGRETQYF
17 | TRBJ1-2 | . | once | TRBV11-2 | TGTGCCAGCAGCTTAGATACAGGGACCCGAAAGAACTATGGCTACACCTTC | CASSLDTGTRKNYGYTF
17 | TRBJ2-7 | . | . | TRBV2 | TGTGCCAGCAGTCAACCCCGCGGCCCGAGGGCCCTCGGAGAGCAGTACTTC | CASSQPRGPRALGEQYF
14 | TRBJ2-1 | . | . | TRBV12-5 | TGTGCTAGTGGTTTGGTATTCGGTTACAATGAGCAGTTCTTC | CASGLVFGYNEQFF
13 | TRBJ2-5 | . | . | TRBV5-1 | TGCGCCAGCAGCTTGTACATCCAAGAGACCCAGTACTTC | CASSLYIQETQYF
12 | TRBJ2-3 | TRBD2 | . | TRBV9 | TGTGCCAGCAGCGGTATAGCGGGCCCGCAGTATTTT | CASSGIAGPQYF
14 | TRBJ1-4 | TRBD1 | . | TRBV19 | TGTGCCAGTAGTATCGACAGGGGATCTGAAAAACTGTTTTTT | CASSIDRGSEKLFF
15 | TRBJ2-7 | TRBD2 | . | TRBV5-4 | TGTGCCAGCAGCAGTAGCGGGAAAAGCTCCTACGAGCAGTACTTC | CASSSSGKSSYEQYF
17 | TRBJ1-5 | . | . | TRBV30 | TGTGCCTGGAGTGTTCTAGACGGACGAGGAGGCAATCAGCCCCAGCATTTT | CAWSVLDGRGGNQPQHF
15 | TRBJ2-7 | . | . | TRBV4-2 | TGTGCCAGCAGCCAAGATAAGAGTTTGCGCGACGAGCAGTACTTC | CASSQDKSLRDEQYF
12 | TRBJ1-1 | . | once | TRBV5-6 | TGTGCCAGCAGTTCGACAGCCCCCGGGGCTTTCTTT | CASSSTAPGAFF
12 | TRBJ1-6 | . | few | TRBV7-9 | TGTGCCAGCAGCCACCAGTGGTCCCCCCTCCACTTT | CASSHQWSPLHF
14 | TRBJ2-7 | TRBD1 | . | TRBV6-5 | TGTGCCAGCAGTCCGCGGACAGGCTACCACGAGCAGTACTTC | CASSPRTGYHEQYF
10 | TRBJ1-1 | . | . | TRBV2 | TGTGCCAGCAGTGAAGGTGAAGCTTTCTTT | CASSEGEAFF
12 | TRBJ2-7 | . | . | TRBV5-1 | TGCGCCAGCAGCTTGGGGGGCTACGAGCAGTACTTC | CASSLGGYEQYF
15 | TRBJ1-3 | . | . | TRBV30 | TGTGCCTGGAGCCCCTTTAGGTGGTCTGGAAACACCATATATTTT | CAWSPFRWSGNTIYF
15 | TRBJ1-2 | TRBD1 | . | TRBV5-4 | TGTGCCAGCAGCTTGGACCCGACAGGGGGTAATGGCTACACCTTC | CASSLDPTGGNGYTF
15 | TRBJ2-7 | . | . | TRBV7-3 | TGTGCCAGCAGCTTAACGGGCGGGGAAGCCTACGAGCAGTACTTC | CASSLTGGEAYEQYF
15 | TRBJ2-3 | . | . | TRBV19 | TGTGCCAGTAGTAAACTGGGGGCCGGCACAGATACGCAGTATTTT | CASSKLGAGTDTQYF
14 | TRBJ1-2 | . | once | TRBV6-5 | TGTGCCAGCAGTTATTTGGTCGAGGGCTATGGCTACACCTTC | CASSYLVEGYGYTF
15 | TRBJ1-2 | TRBD1 | . | TRBV27 | TGTGCCAGCAGACGAGGGACAGCCTCTAACTATGGCTACACCTTC | CASRRGTASNYGYTF
15 | TRBJ1-6 | . | . | TRBV2 | TGTGCCAGCAGTGCAGGGAGCTCCTATAATTCACCCCTCCACTTT | CASSAGSSYNSPLHF
16 | TRBJ1-1 | TRBD1 | . | TRBV4-1 | TGCGCCAGCAGCCCCCGGACAGGGACCATGAACACTGAAGCTTTCTTT | CASSPRTGTMNTEAFF
13 | TRBJ2-7 | . | . | TRBV18 | TGTGCCAGCTCAGGGCAGCCCGAGGAAGAGCAGTACTTC | CASSGQPEEEQYF
15 | TRBJ2-3 | . | . | TRBV6-4 | TGTGCCAGCAGTGACTCGACAGCAGTTGTCGATACGCAGTATTTT | CASSDSTAVVDTQYF
14 | TRBJ1-2 | . | . | TRBV4-1 | TGCGCCAGCAGCCAGCAGTCCGCGCACTATGGCTACACCTTC | CASSQQSAHYGYTF
14 | TRBJ2-3 | . | few | TRBV5-1 | TGCGCCAGCAGCTTCGAGAGGACGACAGATACGCAGTATTTT | CASSFERTTDTQYF
16 | TRBJ1-3 | . | few | TRBV5-1 | TGCGCCAGCAGCACGACCCCGTCAGGGTCTGGAAACACCATATATTTT | CASSTTPSGSGNTIYF
16 | TRBJ2-7 | TRBD1 | . | TRBV7-9 | TGTGCCAGCAGTTTCTTACGGACAGGGGAACTCTACGAGCAGTACTTC | CASSFLRTGELYEQYF
14 | TRBJ1-6 | TRBD1 | few | TRBV7-8 | TGTGCCAGCAGGCGACAGGGTTTCGTTTCACCCCTCCACTTT | CASRRQGFVSPLHF
15 | TRBJ2-3 | . | . | TRBV29-1 | TGCAGCGTTGAAGAAGAGTGGACAATCACAGATACGCAGTATTTT | CSVEEEWTITDTQYF
17 | TRBJ2-7 | TRBD2 | . | TRBV2 | TGTGCCAGCAGTGAAGCAGGGAGGGGATACTTCTCCTACGAGCAGTACTTC | CASSEAGRGYFSYEQYF
13 | TRBJ1-1 | . | . | TRBV18 | TGTGCCAGCTCACCCCAGTGGGACACTGAAGCTTTCTTT | CASSPQWDTEAFF
14 | TRBJ1-1 | . | . | TRBV11-2 | TGTGCCAGCAGCTTAGCGGGATTTGCCACTGAAGCTTTCTTT | CASSLAGFATEAFF
14 | TRBJ2-7 | . | . | TRBV15 | TGTGCCACCAGCAGAGTCGGGCAGGGAGGTAGGCAGTACTTC | CATSRVGQGGRQYF
16 | TRBJ1-2 | . | . | TRBV4-1 | TGCGCCAGCAGCCGCCAGGGACCCGGCGGGGAATATGGCTACACCTTC | CASSRQGPGGEYGYTF
15 | TRBJ1-2 | TRBD1 | . | TRBV2 | TGTGCCAGCAGTGAGCTTGGGACAGGTTTTAACGGCTACACCTTC | CASSELGTGFNGYTF
12 | TRBJ2-2 | . | . | TRBV6-1 | TGTGCCAGCAGGGCTACCCGGGAGGAGCTGTTTTTT | CASRATREELFF
16 | TRBJ2-1 | . | . | TRBV5-6 | TGTGCCAGCAGCTTGGTCAGGCGTACCTCCTACAATGAGCAGTTCTTC | CASSLVRRTSYNEQFF
14 | TRBJ2-2 | . | . | TRBV5-1 | TGCGCCAGCAGCTTCAGCACGAACACCGGGGAGCTGTTTTTT | CASSFSTNTGELFF
14 | TRBJ1-5 | . | . | TRBV2 | TGTGCCAGCAGTGACAGGTATGGTGATCAGCCCCAGCATTTT | CASSDRYGDQPQHF
13 | TRBJ1-2 | . | . | TRBV21-1 | TGTGCCAGCAGCGGGACAGCCCGTCATGGCTACACCTTC | CASSGTARHGYTF
12 | TRBJ2-2 | . | once | TRBV5-5 | TGTGCCAGCAGCTTATACACCGGGGAGCTGTTTTTT | CASSLYTGELFF
14 | TRBJ2-3 | . | . | TRBV5-6 | TGTGCCAGCAGCCTTATAGGATGGGTAGATACGCAGTATTTT | CASSLIGWVDTQYF
11 | TRBJ1-1 | . | few | TRBV29-1 | TGCAGCGTTGAGGTCGAACACTGCCCTTTCTTT | CSVEVEHCPFF
15 | TRBJ2-3 | TRBD1 | . | TRBV2 | TGTGCCAGCAGTGTTCAGGGGGCGCGGACAGATACGCAGTATTTT | CASSVQGARTDTQYF
12 | TRBJ2-5 | . | . | TRBV15 | TGTGCCACCAGCAGACGGTCGGAGACCCAGTACTTC | CATSRRSETQYF
14 | TRBJ1-1 | . | . | TRBV5-5 | TGTGCCAGCCTACTGGGGGGAGCATACACTGAAGCTTTCTTT | CASLLGGAYTEAFF